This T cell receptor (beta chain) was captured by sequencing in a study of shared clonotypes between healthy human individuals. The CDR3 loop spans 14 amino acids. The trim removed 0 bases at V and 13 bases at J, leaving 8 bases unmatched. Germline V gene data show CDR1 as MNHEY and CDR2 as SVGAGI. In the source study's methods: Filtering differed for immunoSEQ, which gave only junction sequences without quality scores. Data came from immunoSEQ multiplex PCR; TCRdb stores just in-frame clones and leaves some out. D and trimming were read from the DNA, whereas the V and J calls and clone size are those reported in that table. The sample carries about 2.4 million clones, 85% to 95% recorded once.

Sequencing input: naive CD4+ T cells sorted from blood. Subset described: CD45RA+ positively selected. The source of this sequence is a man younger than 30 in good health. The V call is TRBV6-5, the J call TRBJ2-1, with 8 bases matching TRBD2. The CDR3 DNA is TGTGCCAGCAGTTACTCGATAGGTAGCGGGACTCAGTTCTTC. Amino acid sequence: CASSYSIGSGTQFF.